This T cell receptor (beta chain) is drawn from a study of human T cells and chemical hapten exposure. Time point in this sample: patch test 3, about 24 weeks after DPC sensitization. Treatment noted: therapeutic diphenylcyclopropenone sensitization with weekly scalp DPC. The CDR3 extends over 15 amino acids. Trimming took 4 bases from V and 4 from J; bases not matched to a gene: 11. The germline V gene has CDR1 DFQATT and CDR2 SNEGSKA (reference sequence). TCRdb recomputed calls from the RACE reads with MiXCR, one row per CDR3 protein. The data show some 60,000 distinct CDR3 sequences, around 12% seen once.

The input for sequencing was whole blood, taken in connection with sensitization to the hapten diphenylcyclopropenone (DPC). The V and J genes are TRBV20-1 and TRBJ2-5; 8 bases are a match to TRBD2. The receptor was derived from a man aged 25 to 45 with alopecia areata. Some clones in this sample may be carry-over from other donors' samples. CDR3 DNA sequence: TGCAGTGCTATCCGGGGGGGCGCCCAGATAGAGACCCAGTACTTC. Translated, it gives CSAIRGGAQIETQYF.